These 2 T cell receptor beta chains came from one sample sequenced in a study of spatial heterogeneity in lung cancer. No cognate antigen is known for these TCRs. General study results and limits: The study found that expanded intratumoral alpha and beta TCR counts tracked tumor mutation counts.

Time point meaning: sample taken at primary tumor resection. In TCRdb, the 5' RACE reads were re-called with MiXCR into one record per CDR3 protein. Counted here are 15,000 to 20,000 distinct CDR3 sequences, under 7% occurring once; the ten biggest clones make up 10%. This sample comprised lung tumor tissue, obtained at surgery. These receptors were taken from a female donor with early-stage non-small cell lung cancer.

In its sample, this clonotype was seen many times. The chain couples TRBV27 to TRBJ2-1; TRBD1 matches at 10 bases. The trim removed 5 bases at V and 10 bases at J, leaving 11 bases unmatched. This CDR3 region has 15 residues. The germline CDR1 and CDR2 sequences are MNHEY and SMNVEV (reference sequence). The CDR3 protein is CASSTPRQGAGEQFF. CDR3 nucleotide sequence: TGTGCCAGCAGTACTCCCCGACAGGGGGCAGGGGAGCAGTTCTTC.

This clonotype was detected many times. The V and J genes are TRBV7-9 and TRBJ1-1; 10 nucleotides agree with TRBD1. The CDR3 loop spans 15 amino acids. The V segment lost 0 bases and the J segment 7 bases; nucleotides outside the gene matches: 5. Germline CDR1 reads SEHNR; CDR2 reads FQNEAQ (reference sequence). This chain's CDR3 is CASSLAETGGVEAFF. The DNA of the CDR3 is TGTGCCAGCAGCTTAGCGGAGACAGGGGGCGTTGAAGCTTTCTTT.